The 30 T cell receptor beta chains below come from one sample, sequenced in a study of human T cells and chemical hapten exposure. Library construction involved attaching unique molecular identifiers to individual cDNA molecules, which allowed quantitative, reproducible TCR counting. TCRdb ran MiXCR on the reads and lists one entry per CDR3 protein. The data hold 100,000 to 150,000 distinct CDR3 sequences, with 6.5% to 10% observed a single time. Extraction of total RNA was performed on unfractionated whole blood. The sequencing sample was made of whole blood. These receptors all come from a human donor in good health. Some clones in this sample may be carry-over from other donors' samples.

This clonotype was seen a handful of times. V gene TRBV6-6 combines with J gene TRBJ1-4; D unresolved. Trimming pared 5 bases from V and 0 bases from J, leaving 10 bases between. The germline V gene encodes CDR1 MNHNY and CDR2 SVGAGI (reference sequence). This CDR3 is 15 amino acids long. CDR3 nucleotides: TGTGCCAGCAGTGGTCGGGGTACAACTAATGAAAAACTGTTTTTT. Protein product: CASSGRGTTNEKLFF.

This clonotype occurred a few times. V is TRBV18 and J is TRBJ1-1; the D is unclear. CDR3 length: 15 residues. The V gene lost 3 bases and the J gene lost 5 bases, with 16 bases spanning the gap. CDR1 is KGHSH and CDR2 is LQKENI in the germline V gene. This CDR3 is CASSPPGKGGTEAFF. CDR3 nucleotides: TGTGCCAGCTCACCCCCCGGGAAGGGTGGAACTGAAGCTTTCTTT. Full variable domain (rest looked up from reference TRBV18 and TRBJ1-1): NAGVMQNPRHLVRRRGQEARLRCSPMKGHSHVYWYRQLPEEGLKFMVYLQKENIIDESGMPKERFSAEFPKEGPSILRIQQVVRGDSAAYFCASSPPGKGGTEAFFGQGTRLTVV.

Worth noting for this clonotype: This may be a read error, as it is one base from a much larger clone. It is unclear where the CDR3 begins or ends on the DNA, so no DNA is shown, and the CDR3 is as TCRdb lists it. The chain is built from TRBV29-1 and TRBJ1-1; the D segment call TRBD1 is taken from the table without a DNA check. 11 amino acids form the CDR3, both terminal residues included. Germline-derived CDR1 and CDR2 are SQVTM and ANQGSEA. CDR3 loop: CSVAPGTEALF.

Written as DNA, the CDR3 is TGTGCCAGCAGCCCAGACAGGGATTGGCTAGAGACCCAGTACTTC. Its translation is CASSPDRDWLETQYF. The rearrangement uses TRBV6-2 or TRBV6-3 and TRBJ2-5, with 7 bases lining up with TRBD1. The length of the CDR3 is 15 residues. Germline V gives CDR1 MNHEY, CDR2 SVGEGT. The trim removed 6 bases at V and 4 bases at J, leaving 11 bases unmatched.

This clonotype occurred a few times. The chain links TRBV7-2 to TRBJ2-1; the D gene is possibly TRBD2 (5 bases). The length of the CDR3 is 14 residues. V was trimmed by 4 bases and J by 2 bases, leaving 9 bases between them. Looked up from germline, CDR1 is SGHTA and CDR2 is FQGNSA. The CDR3 loop reads CASSSWTAYNEQFF. For the CDR3, the DNA is TGTGCCAGCAGCTCATGGACTGCCTACAATGAGCAGTTCTTC.

This chain uses TRBV20-1 with TRBJ1-1; the D gene is possibly TRBD1 (6 bases). CDR3 length: 13 amino acids. Germline CDR1 is DFQATT and CDR2 is SNEGSKA (reference sequence). V lost 5 bases to trimming and J lost 2 bases, with 12 bases between them. The DNA for the CDR3 is TGCAGTGCTCCTGGACAGTCAAACACTGAAGCTTTCTTT. Translating gives CSAPGQSNTEAFF.

This clonotype has ten or more counts. The genes are TRBV20-1 and TRBJ2-7; 9 bases are shared with TRBD1. Germline assignment: CDR1 DFQATT and CDR2 SNEGSKA (reference sequence). Germline trimming cut 5 bases from V and 2 bases from J; bases unmatched to any gene: 4. The CDR3 length is 13 residues. The DNA for the CDR3 is TGCAGTGCTTGGACAGGGGACACCTACGAGCAGTACTTC. Translated: CSAWTGDTYEQYF.

This clonotype was counted at least ten times. The chain employs TRBV6-5 and TRBJ1-2, with TRBD1 matching over 9 bases. Unmatched junction bases numbered 7, after V lost 4 bases and J lost 7 bases. The CDR3 runs to 14 residues. Germline CDR1 is MNHEY and CDR2 is SVGAGI. This chain's CDR3 is CASSSRTGDGGYTF. The CDR3 nucleotides read TGTGCCAGCAGTTCCAGGACAGGGGATGGTGGCTACACCTTC.

The chain employs TRBV15 and TRBJ2-7; D could derive from TRBD1 or TRBD2 (5 bases each). The CDR3 is 14 residues long. V lost 6 bases, J lost 1 base, and 13 bases lay in between. Germline V lookup: CDR1 LNHNV, CDR2 YYDKDF (reference sequence). CDR3 residues: CATRAGTDSYEQYF. The CDR3 region has the DNA TGTGCCACCAGAGCCGGGACGGATTCCTACGAGCAGTACTTC.

This clonotype was seen only a few times. The chain links TRBV5-1 to TRBJ2-5; D may be TRBD1 (6 bases). Germline V gene lookup returns CDR1 SGHRS and CDR2 YFSETQ. The CDR3 consists of 16 residues. V lost 4 bases and J 3 bases, leaving 19 bases between the germline ends. This CDR3 reads CASSRPEGGVKETQYF. In DNA, the CDR3 is TGCGCCAGCAGCCGCCCCGAAGGGGGTGTTAAAGAGACCCAGTACTTC.

V usage is TRBV4-1 and J usage is TRBJ2-7; 7 nucleotides align to TRBD2. Germline CDR1 reads MGHRA; CDR2 reads YSYEKL. CDR3 length: 15 residues. J was trimmed by 5 bases and V by 1 base; bases with no gene match: 8. Written as DNA, the CDR3 is TGCGCCAGCAGCCAAGTGCCCAGCGGGGTCAACGAGCAGTACTTC. Translating it yields CASSQVPSGVNEQYF.

The DNA of the CDR3 is TGTGCCAGCAGCCAAGACGAGGGGACTGGGGCCAACGTCCTGACTTTC. Its translation is CASSQDEGTGANVLTF. The chain uses TRBV3-1 and TRBJ2-6, with D perhaps given as TRBD1 or TRBD2 (5 bases each). Trimming cost V 0 bases and J 2 bases, with 8 bases left between them. The CDR3 contains 16 residues. Per germline, CDR1 LGHDT and CDR2 YNNKEL (reference sequence).

At least ten counts were recorded for this clonotype. The chain uses TRBV5-1 and TRBJ2-1; D unresolved. The CDR3 totals 13 residues. V lost 1 base and J 6 bases, leaving 8 bases between the germline ends. CDR1 is SGHRS, CDR2 YFSETQ, per germline. This CDR3 is CASSLTGSNEQFF. DNA for the CDR3: TGCGCCAGCAGCTTGACGGGTTCCAATGAGCAGTTCTTC.

A single count supports this clonotype. The V gene is TRBV15, the J gene TRBJ1-4; D ambiguous. The germline V gene has CDR1 LNHNV and CDR2 YYDKDF (reference sequence). The CDR3 totals 16 residues. V dropped 1 base and J dropped 0 bases, with 9 bases sitting between them. The CDR3 sequence is CATSRVQFATNEKLFF. The CDR3, as DNA: TGTGCCACCAGCAGAGTACAGTTTGCAACTAATGAAAAACTGTTTTTT.

The chain has TRBV20-1 and TRBJ1-1; D might be TRBD1 (6 bases). The CDR3 covers 15 residues. The V end lost 5 bases, the J end lost 0 bases, and 16 bases lay between the germline ends. In germline, CDR1 is DFQATT, CDR2 SNEGSKA (reference sequence). The CDR3 region has the DNA TGCAGTGCTGGCCGGGACACCCGCATGAACACTGAAGCTTTCTTT. This codes for CSAGRDTRMNTEAFF.

Remarks on this clonotype: A clone one base away is much larger, so this may be a read error. The chain joins TRBV9 to TRBJ2-7; D possibly corresponds to TRBD2 (5 bases). Germline CDR1 SGDLS, CDR2 YYNGEE. The CDR3 covers 14 residues. CDR3 bases: TGTGCCGGCAGCGTCGGGGTCCAGTCCTACGAGCAGTACTTC. It is translated as CAGSVGVQSYEQYF.

The genes are TRBV27 and TRBJ1-5; D not resolved. The CDR3 is made up of 16 amino acids. With 0 bases removed from V and 2 bases from J, the gap between germline ends came to 11 bases. Germline-derived CDR1 and CDR2 are MNHEY and SMNVEV (reference sequence). CDR3 region: CASSLSGTRGNQPQHF. The DNA of the CDR3 is TGTGCCAGCAGTTTATCTGGTACTCGGGGCAATCAGCCCCAGCATTTT.

Only a few counts were recorded for this clonotype. The J gene is TRBJ2-3, the V gene TRBV6-1; the D gene is possibly TRBD2 (7 bases). The CDR3 consists of 17 residues. Germline CDR1 and CDR2: MNHNS and SASEGT. The V gene lost 6 bases and the J gene lost 1 base, with 20 bases spanning the gap. CDR3 DNA sequence: TGTGCCAGCAGCCCCGGGGGGTACGGGGGCCGCACAGATACGCAGTATTTT. It encodes CASSPGGYGGRTDTQYF.

CDR3 amino acids: CASSIGTFETQYF. The DNA of the CDR3 is TGTGCCAGCAGCATAGGGACATTTGAGACCCAGTACTTC. V gene TRBV7-8 combines with J gene TRBJ2-5; TRBD1 is a possible D gene (6 bases). The V gene lost 5 bases and the J gene lost 5 bases, with 12 bases spanning the gap. CDR1 SGHVS and CDR2 FQNEAQ come from the germline V gene. The CDR3 contains 13 residues.

This clonotype has a count of ten or more. The V and J genes are TRBV7-2 and TRBJ1-1; D ambiguous. The CDR3 has 14 amino acids. The V end lost 1 base, the J end lost 0 bases, and 6 bases lay between the germline ends. Germline values: CDR1 SGHTA, CDR2 FQGNSA. For the CDR3, the DNA is TGTGCCAGCAGCTTAGGTTCACTGAACACTGAAGCTTTCTTT. This sequence encodes CASSLGSLNTEAFF.

The rearrangement uses TRBV6-2 or TRBV6-3 and TRBJ2-1; 10 positions agree with TRBD1. Germline V gene lookup returns CDR1 MNHEY and CDR2 SVGEGT. The CDR3 consists of 14 residues. Trimming at V came to 2 bases and at J to 8 bases, leaving 3 bases not matched to a gene. CDR3 amino acids: CASSYGGQGHEQFF. CDR3 DNA: TGTGCCAGCAGTTACGGGGGACAGGGGCATGAGCAGTTCTTC.

This clonotype has a count of ten or more. DNA for the CDR3: TGCAGCCTCAGGAGGGTTACAGGAGAGACCCAGTACTTC. Its protein is CSLRRVTGETQYF. The rearrangement links TRBV29-1 to TRBJ2-5; TRBD2 might be the D (6 bases). The CDR3 is 13 residues long. Germline V gives CDR1 SQVTM, CDR2 ANQGSEA. With 8 bases removed from V and 4 bases from J, the gap between germline ends came to 17 bases.

This clonotype was counted a few times. The genes are TRBV12-5 and TRBJ1-5; D is uncertain. Germline values: CDR1 LGHNT, CDR2 FRNRAP. The CDR3 runs to 15 residues. V shed 0 bases and J shed 3 bases, with 9 bases lying between them. The CDR3 coding sequence is TGTGCTAGTGGTTTGGTAACCGGGCCCAATCAGCCCCAGCATTTT. Translating it yields CASGLVTGPNQPQHF. The full variable domain, rest sourced from reference TRBV12-5 and TRBJ1-5, is DARVTQTPRHKVTEMGQEVTMRCQPILGHNTVFWYRQTMMQGLELLAYFRNRAPLDDSGMPKDRFSAEMPDATLATLKIQPSEPRDSAVYFCASGLVTGPNQPQHFGDGTRLSIL.

This clonotype has a count of ten or more. J is TRBJ1-3 and V is TRBV6-5; D perhaps matches TRBD1 (5 bases). In germline, CDR1 is MNHEY, CDR2 SVGAGI. Trimming stripped 2 bases from V and 3 bases from J, with 11 bases between. The CDR3 sequence is 15 residues long. In DNA, the CDR3 is TGTGCCAGCAGTTACGGGGGAACGCGTGGAAACACCATATATTTT. It encodes CASSYGGTRGNTIYF.

This clonotype was found a few times. The rearrangement uses TRBV27 and TRBJ2-7; D ambiguous. CDR3 size: 12 residues. Trimming took 8 bases from V and 4 from J, leaving 12 bases between them. The germline CDR1 and CDR2 sequences are MNHEY and SMNVEV (reference sequence). CDR3 sequence: CASGSGYYEQYF. The DNA for the CDR3 is TGTGCCAGCGGGTCGGGTTATTACGAGCAGTACTTC.

This clonotype was seen a handful of times. The chain has TRBV12-3 or TRBV12-4 and TRBJ2-2; a possible D gene is TRBD1 (6 bases). This CDR3 spans 15 amino acids. Trimming pared 2 bases from V and 1 base from J, leaving 8 bases between. The CDR3 DNA sequence: TGTGCCAGCAGTTTAAGGGGGTGGAACACCGGGGAGCTGTTTTTT. It yields the protein CASSLRGWNTGELFF.

The V and J genes are TRBV25-1 and TRBJ2-7, with TRBD1 identical over 9 bases. The CDR3 is made up of 15 amino acids. Germline assignment: CDR1 MGHDK and CDR2 SYGVNS. The ends lost 2 bases at V and 7 bases at J; junction bases unmatched: 9. The chain's CDR3 is CASSERGTGHREQYF. CDR3 nucleotides: TGTGCCAGCAGTGAACGCGGGACAGGGCATCGGGAGCAGTACTTC.

The rearrangement uses TRBV3-1 and TRBJ2-3; 7 bases match TRBD1. Germline values: CDR1 LGHDT, CDR2 YNNKEL (reference sequence). J was trimmed by 4 bases and V by 5 bases; bases with no gene match: 9. This CDR3 spans 15 amino acids. The CDR3 loop reads CASSGGEGAADTQYF. The CDR3 DNA is TGTGCCAGCAGCGGCGGCGAGGGGGCGGCAGATACGCAGTATTTT.

The chain has TRBV6-2 or TRBV6-3 and TRBJ1-1; no clear D gene. V lost 2 bases to trimming and J lost 1 base, with 20 bases between them. Looked up from germline, CDR1 is MNHEY and CDR2 is SVGEGT. The CDR3 totals 18 residues. CDR3 sequence reads: CASSYVAGVSVKNTEAFF. In nucleotides, the CDR3 is TGTGCCAGCAGTTACGTCGCTGGTGTGAGCGTTAAGAACACTGAAGCTTTCTTT.

The chain uses TRBV20-1 and TRBJ2-1; TRBD2 agrees at 8 bases. The J segment lost 1 base and the V segment lost 0 bases, leaving 11 bases of the junction unmatched. Germline CDR1 is DFQATT and CDR2 is SNEGSKA (reference sequence). This CDR3 region has 18 residues. The CDR3 spells CSARDRPSGFISYNEQFF. The CDR3 nucleotides read TGCAGTGCTAGAGATAGGCCTAGCGGGTTTATTTCCTACAATGAGCAGTTCTTC.